The present T cell receptor (beta chain) was sequenced within a study of blood T cell repertoires in COVID-19. About the research overall: Sites in the United States, Italy and Spain provided acute and convalescent COVID-19 samples. T cells, B-cell-depleted T cells, or PBMCs provided the cDNA or gDNA that served as material.

CDR1 and CDR2 (germline): SGHTA, FQGNSA. This CDR3 is built from 14 residues. V lost 10 bases to trimming and J lost 4 bases, with 19 bases between them. There are a few counts of this clone. In the authors' workflow: Estimation of nucleated cell counts relied on the amplification of reference gene primers. Only in-frame clones appear in the TCRdb table, and some are missing; sequencing was by immunoSEQ multiplex PCR. That table is the source of V, J and clone size, and D and trimming were worked out from the DNA. The data hold 140,000 to 150,000 clones, with over 75% observed a single time. This receptor was taken from a man in his 60s with active or convalescent COVID-19. Material: peripheral blood. The V gene is TRBV7-2, the J gene TRBJ1-2; D is perhaps TRBD1 (6 bases). CDR3 sequence: CATAADSHLYGYTF. DNA of the CDR3: TGTGCCACCGCGGCGGACAGCCATCTCTATGGCTACACCTTC. Together with reference TRBV7-2 and TRBJ1-2, the CDR3 gives the full variable domain: GAGVSQSPSNKVTEKGKDVELRCDPISGHTALYWYRQSLGQGLEFLIYFQGNSAPDKSGLPSDRFSAERTGGSVSTLTIQRTQQEDSAVYLCATAADSHLYGYTFGSGTRLTVV.